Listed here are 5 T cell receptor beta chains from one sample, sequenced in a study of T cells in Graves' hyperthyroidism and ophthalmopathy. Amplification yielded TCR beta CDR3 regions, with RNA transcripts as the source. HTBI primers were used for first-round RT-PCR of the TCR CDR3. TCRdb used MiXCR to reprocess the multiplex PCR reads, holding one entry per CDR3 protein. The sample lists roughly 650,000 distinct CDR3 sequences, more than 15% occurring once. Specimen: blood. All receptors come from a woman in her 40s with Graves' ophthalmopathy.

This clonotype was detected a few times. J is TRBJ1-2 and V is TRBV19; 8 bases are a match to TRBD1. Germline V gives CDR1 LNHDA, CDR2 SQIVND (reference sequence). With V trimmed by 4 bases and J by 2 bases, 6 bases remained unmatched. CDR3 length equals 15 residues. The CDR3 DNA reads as TGTGCCAGTAGTAAAGGGGACAGGAGAAACTATGGCTACACCTTC. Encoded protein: CASSKGDRRNYGYTF.

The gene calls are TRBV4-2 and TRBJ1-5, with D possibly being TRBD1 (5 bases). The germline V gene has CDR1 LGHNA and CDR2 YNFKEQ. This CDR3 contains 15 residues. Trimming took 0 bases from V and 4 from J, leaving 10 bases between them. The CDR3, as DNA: TGTGCCAGCAGCCAAGATCTCAGGGTTAATCAGCCCCAGCATTTT. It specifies CASSQDLRVNQPQHF.

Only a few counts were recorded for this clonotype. The CDR3 protein is CASRADSGISSYEQYF. The DNA for the CDR3 is TGTGCCAGCAGGGCTGATAGCGGGATCAGCTCCTACGAGCAGTACTTC. The chain carries TRBV12-3 or TRBV12-4 and TRBJ2-7; 8 nucleotides agree with TRBD2. This CDR3 region has 16 residues. V was pared by 6 bases and J by 0 bases, with 10 bases of the junction left unmatched.

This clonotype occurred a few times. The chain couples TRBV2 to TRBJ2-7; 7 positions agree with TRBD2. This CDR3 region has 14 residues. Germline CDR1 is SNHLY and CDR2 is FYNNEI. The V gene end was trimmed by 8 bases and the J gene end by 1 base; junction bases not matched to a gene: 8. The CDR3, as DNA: TGTGCCAGCGGAGGCCAGGGACTATCCTACGAGCAGTACTTC. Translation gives CASGGQGLSYEQYF. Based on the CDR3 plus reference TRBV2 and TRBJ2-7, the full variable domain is EPEVTQTPSHQVTQMGQEVILRCVPISNHLYFYWYRQILGQKVEFLVSFYNNEISEKSEIFDDQFSVERPDGSNFTLKIRSTKLEDSAMYFCASGGQGLSYEQYFGPGTRLTVT.

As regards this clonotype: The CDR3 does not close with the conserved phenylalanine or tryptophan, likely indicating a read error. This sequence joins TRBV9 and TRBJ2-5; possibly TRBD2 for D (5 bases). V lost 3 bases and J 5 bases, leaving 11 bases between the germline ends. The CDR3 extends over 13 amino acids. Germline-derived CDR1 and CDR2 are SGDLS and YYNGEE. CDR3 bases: TGTGCCAGCAGCGACAGCCCTAGCGAGACCCAGTACCTC. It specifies CASSDSPSETQYL.